This is a list of T cell receptor beta chains from one sample in a study of OX40 agonist ivuxolimab in advanced cancers. Data came from immunoSEQ multiplex PCR; TCRdb stores just in-frame clones and leaves some out. The repertoire holds 43,000 or so clones, with about 87% as singletons. The starting material was CD4+ or CD8+ T cells sorted from blood, obtained in a trial of the OX40 agonist ivuxolimab. Receptors were obtained from an adult with an advanced solid tumor such as melanoma, head and neck, liver or kidney cancer. Both conserved end residues are part of each CDR3. D genes are given only for firm matches.

length	D	V	J	CDR3
15	TRBD1	TRBV11-3	TRBJ2-3	CASSQDRGQANTQYF
13	.	TRBV6-5	TRBJ2-7	CASRRKNRDEQYF
13	.	TRBV28	TRBJ2-7	CASRELLSGEQYF
15	TRBD1	TRBV6-1	TRBJ2-4	CASSEADRPKNIQYF
17	TRBD1	TRBV30	TRBJ1-5	CAWSFRDRGLSNQPQHF
16	TRBD2	TRBV5-1	TRBJ2-7	CASSSPGTSVPYEQYF
12	.	TRBV7-2	TRBJ2-1	CASSQLGDEQFF
16	.	TRBV18	TRBJ2-1	CASSPPTGTSHNEQFF
15	.	TRBV5-4	TRBJ1-3	CASSLDRTSGNTIYF
14	TRBD2	TRBV19	TRBJ2-7	CASSEIAGTYEQYF
15	.	TRBV9	TRBJ2-3	CASSVVSGSTDTQYF
16	.	TRBV28	TRBJ1-4	CASSLGRGEMLEKLFF
15	.	TRBV7-3	TRBJ2-7	CASSLNRASSYEQYF
13	.	TRBV10-3	TRBJ2-7	CAITEQVSSEQYF
13	.	TRBV19	TRBJ1-4	CASSREANEKLFF
14	.	TRBV30	TRBJ2-5	CAWSVLGAQETQYF
15	.	TRBV6-1	TRBJ1-1	CASSDGRILNTEAFF
14	.	TRBV19	TRBJ1-2	CASSTTGGGYGYTF
15	TRBD2	TRBV6-5	TRBJ2-3	CASSYLAAGTDTQYF
14	TRBD1	TRBV28	TRBJ1-1	CASSLRQGAIEAFF
15	TRBD2	TRBV6-6	TRBJ2-2	CASSYVSGSTGELFF
12	.	TRBV5-4	TRBJ2-2	CASRLATGELFF
11	.	TRBV9	TRBJ1-1	CASSGLGEAFF